The 26 T cell receptor beta chains given below trace back to one sample, sequenced in a study of T cells after yellow fever vaccination. TCRdb reanalysed the 5' RACE reads using MiXCR and keeps one entry per CDR3 protein. Found here are under 30,000 distinct CDR3 sequences, around 5% of them singletons; the top ten hold just over 40%. This material consisted of CD8+ T cells sorted from PBMCs, taken 10 days after the yellow fever booster vaccination. These receptor sequences come from a man aged 25-45 years who received the YFV17D yellow fever vaccine.

This clonotype has ten or more counts. J is TRBJ2-7 and V is TRBV9; 8 bases line up with TRBD2. Germline V lookup: CDR1 SGDLS, CDR2 YYNGEE. CDR3 length: 15 residues. After removal of 4 bases from V and 1 base from J, the junction contained 7 bases not matched to a gene. CDR3 residues: CASSTGGGGSYEQYF. CDR3 DNA: TGTGCCAGCAGCACCGGGGGGGGAGGTTCCTACGAGCAGTACTTC.

This clonotype was recorded many times. The gene calls are TRBV11-1 and TRBJ2-1, with 10 bases identical to TRBD2. Germline CDR1 reads SGHAT; CDR2 reads FQDESV (reference sequence). V was clipped by 2 bases and J by 4 bases; unmatched bases: 11. The CDR3 runs to 18 residues. This chain's CDR3 is CASSLSRASGSRYNEQFF. The CDR3 nucleotides are TGTGCCAGCAGCTTATCGCGGGCTAGCGGGAGTCGTTACAATGAGCAGTTCTTC.

The sample holds many counts of this clonotype. The chain has TRBV7-2 and TRBJ2-1; no clear D gene. CDR3 size: 15 residues. The germline V gene encodes CDR1 SGHTA and CDR2 FQGNSA. The V and J ends lost 0 bases and 3 bases respectively, with 9 bases between them. CDR3 bases: TGTGCCAGCAGCTTAGCGCTAAGTGGCTACAATGAGCAGTTCTTC. Translated, it gives CASSLALSGYNEQFF.

Ten or more counts support this clonotype. V and J are TRBV4-3 and TRBJ2-7; 14 bases map to TRBD2. This CDR3 is built from 15 residues. Germline V gene data show CDR1 as LGHNA and CDR2 as YSLEER. Trimming took 5 bases from V and 3 from J; bases not matched to a gene: 3. The CDR3 is CASSYGTSGSYEQYF. The CDR3, as DNA: TGCGCCAGCAGCTACGGGACTAGCGGGAGCTACGAGCAGTACTTC.

This clonotype was counted ten times or more. The DNA is left out, because the CDR3 cannot be placed on it with certainty; the CDR3 is given as TCRdb lists it. The V gene is TRBV27, the J gene TRBJ2-5; no check of the table's D call, TRBD1, against the DNA was made. Germline assignment: CDR1 MNHEY and CDR2 SMNVEV (reference sequence). The CDR3 length is 13 residues, termini included. This chain's CDR3 is CASSFGAGETQYF.

This clonotype was picked up many times. The chain couples TRBV7-9 to TRBJ1-4; tentative D call: TRBD1 (6 bases). There are 16 residues in the CDR3. CDR1 and CDR2 (germline): SEHNR, FQNEAQ (reference sequence). V shed 3 bases and J shed 4 bases, with 15 bases lying between them. The CDR3 nucleotides read TGTGCCAGCAGCTTCATGGGGGCGCGCGGTAATGAAAAACTGTTTTTT. Translation: CASSFMGARGNEKLFF.

This clonotype was seen repeatedly, ten times or more. The chain carries TRBV29-1 and TRBJ2-1; TRBD2 matches 12 bases. Germline assignment: CDR1 SQVTM and CDR2 ANQGSEA. This CDR3 comprises 15 residues. J lost 7 bases, V lost 5 bases, and 9 bases had no gene match. The CDR3 region is CSVSAAGTSGNEQFF. The CDR3 coding sequence is TGCAGCGTTTCTGCGGCGGGGACTAGCGGGAATGAGCAGTTCTTC.

This clonotype has a count of ten or more. The chain joins TRBV4-3 to TRBJ2-2; 7 bases are shared with TRBD1. J lost 6 bases, V lost 3 bases, and 4 bases had no gene match. The CDR3 runs 14 residues. Germline CDR1 is LGHNA and CDR2 is YSLEER. CDR3 coding DNA: TGCGCCAGCAGCCACATACAGGGGCCCGGGGAGCTGTTTTTT. Translation: CASSHIQGPGELFF.

At least ten counts were recorded for this clonotype. The V and J genes are TRBV6-5 and TRBJ2-5; 9 nucleotides agree with TRBD2. The CDR3 has 15 residues. The junction had 6 bases not matched to a gene; V was cut back by 6 bases and J by 1 base. CDR1 MNHEY and CDR2 SVGAGI come from the germline V gene. As DNA, the CDR3 is TGTGCCAGCAGCACGACTAGCGGTCTCCAAGAGACCCAGTACTTC. It is translated as CASSTTSGLQETQYF.

In this sample, this clonotype turned up many times. The chain links TRBV20-1 to TRBJ1-1; 7 bases line up with TRBD1. CDR1 DFQATT and CDR2 SNEGSKA come from the germline V gene (reference sequence). The CDR3 is 13 amino acids. V shed 4 bases and J 7 bases; nucleotides not matched to a gene: 9. The CDR3 loop reads CSATLGGTVEAFF. CDR3 sequence (DNA): TGCAGTGCTACCCTTGGGGGGACAGTTGAAGCTTTCTTT.

This clonotype was observed many times. The chain links TRBV9 to TRBJ2-7; perhaps D is TRBD1 or TRBD2 (5 bases each). From germline, CDR1 is SGDLS and CDR2 YYNGEE. Trimming took off 2 bases at V and 3 bases at J, with 12 bases between the two ends. The CDR3 contains 14 residues. The CDR3 nucleotides read TGTGCCAGCAGCGTGGGGGAACCATTCTACGAGCAGTACTTC. Encoded protein: CASSVGEPFYEQYF.

This clonotype has at least ten counts. The chain employs TRBV9 and TRBJ2-7; TRBD2 matches at 9 bases. The CDR3 contains 17 residues. Trimming at V came to 2 bases and at J to 0 bases, leaving 9 bases not matched to a gene. Looked up from germline, CDR1 is SGDLS and CDR2 is YYNGEE. The CDR3 loop is CASSVGTSPLSSYEQYF. The CDR3 nucleotides read TGTGCCAGCAGCGTGGGGACTAGCCCCCTGAGCTCCTACGAGCAGTACTTC. Full variable domain (outside the CDR3, taken from reference TRBV9 and TRBJ2-7): DSGVTQTPKHLITATGQRVTLRCSPRSGDLSVYWYQQSLDQGLQFLIQYYNGEERAKGNILERFSAQQFPDLHSELNLSSLELGDSALYFCASSVGTSPLSSYEQYFGPGTRLTVT.

This clonotype was observed at least ten times. The rearrangement joins TRBV14 to TRBJ2-1, with TRBD2 matching 15 bases. Germline loops: CDR1 SGHDN, CDR2 FVKESK. CDR3 length: 20 residues. V lost 0 bases and J lost 4; bases outside the gene matches: 10. CDR3 sequence reads: CASSQDLSFGLAGGYNEQFF. CDR3 coding DNA: TGTGCCAGCAGCCAAGATCTGTCATTCGGACTAGCGGGAGGGTACAATGAGCAGTTCTTC.

The table lists this clonotype with many counts. V usage is TRBV28 and J usage is TRBJ2-2; the D gene is possibly TRBD2 (5 bases). The CDR3 sequence is 12 residues long. V lost 3 bases to trimming and J lost 6 bases, with 5 bases between them. CDR1 MDHEN and CDR2 SYDVKM come from the germline V gene. The CDR3 loop is CASSFSAGELFF. The DNA for the CDR3 is TGTGCCAGCAGTTTTAGCGCCGGGGAGCTGTTTTTT.

With respect to this clonotype: A much larger clonotype is one base distant, so this may be a read error. J is TRBJ2-3 and V is TRBV27; D uncertain. The V end was cut by 3 bases, the J end by 4 bases, with 11 bases between. Germline values: CDR1 MNHEY, CDR2 SMNVEV (reference sequence). This CDR3 region has 14 residues. CDR3 in DNA: TGTGCCAGCAGTTTGACGGATGGCGCAGATACGCAGTATTTT. Its translation is CASSLTDGADTQYF.

This clonotype was picked up many times. The V and J genes are TRBV12-3 or TRBV12-4 and TRBJ2-2; no clear D. This CDR3 has 16 residues. V dropped 6 bases and J dropped 3 bases, with 17 bases sitting between them. CDR3 sequence (DNA): TGTGCCAGCAGCCCCCAAGGCAGTCTTGACACCGGGGAGCTGTTTTTT. Amino acids: CASSPQGSLDTGELFF.

This clonotype was recorded at least ten times. This rearrangement joins TRBV5-4 to TRBJ1-1; D is possibly TRBD1 (6 bases). Trimming shortened V by 0 bases and J by 10 bases, and 16 bases separated the two germline ends. The CDR3 consists of 14 residues. CDR1 and CDR2 from the germline V gene are SGHNT and YYREEE (reference sequence). CDR3 in amino acids: CASSLAGGGDGAFF. DNA for the CDR3: TGTGCCAGCAGCTTGGCCGGGGGGGGCGATGGAGCTTTCTTT.

Many counts were recorded for this clonotype. CDR3 in DNA: TGTGCCAGCAGCGTGACAGGAAACACTGAAGCTTTCTTT. Its translation: CASSVTGNTEAFF. The chain links TRBV7-2 to TRBJ1-1; possible D gene TRBD1, 6 bases. CDR1 and CDR2 from the germline V gene are SGHTA and FQGNSA. Trimming shortened V by 5 bases and J by 2 bases, and 9 bases separated the two germline ends. This CDR3 has 13 amino acids. Full variable domain (rest looked up from reference TRBV7-2 and TRBJ1-1): GAGVSQSPSNKVTEKGKDVELRCDPISGHTALYWYRQSLGQGLEFLIYFQGNSAPDKSGLPSDRFSAERTGGSVSTLTIQRTQQEDSAVYLCASSVTGNTEAFFGQGTRLTVV.

This clonotype was counted at least ten times. This rearrangement joins TRBV12-3 or TRBV12-4 to TRBJ2-2, with 9 bases lining up with TRBD1. CDR3 size: 13 residues. J gave up 6 bases and V 6 bases, and 2 bases lay outside the gene matches. CDR3 in DNA: TGTGCCAGCAGCTGGACAGGGGCCGGGGAGCTGTTTTTT. This translates into CASSWTGAGELFF.

This clonotype was seen repeatedly, ten times or more. J is TRBJ2-3 and V is TRBV7-6; 8 bases map to TRBD2. The V segment lost 2 bases and the J segment 1 base; nucleotides outside the gene matches: 5. Germline values: CDR1 SGHVS, CDR2 FNYEAQ. The CDR3 consists of 16 residues. The CDR3 DNA reads as TGTGCCAGCAGCTTACGAGCGGGAGTCGGCACAGATACGCAGTATTTT. Its protein is CASSLRAGVGTDTQYF. The full variable domain, in which reference TRBV7-6 and TRBJ2-3 provide the parts outside the CDR3, is GAGVSQSPRYKVTKRGQDVALRCDPISGHVSLYWYRQALGQGPEFLTYFNYEAQQDKSGLPNDRFSAERPEGSISTLTIQRTEQRDSAMYRCASSLRAGVGTDTQYFGPGTRLTVL.

This clonotype was detected only a few times. The chain has TRBV3-1 and TRBJ2-3; D not certain. Between the trimmed V and J ends, which lost 4 bases and 2 bases, there was a span of 10 bases. Germline CDR1 LGHDT, CDR2 YNNKEL (reference sequence). The CDR3 has 14 amino acids. The CDR3 protein is CASSLGSYTDTQYF. The CDR3 DNA sequence: TGTGCCAGCAGCCTTGGGTCTTACACAGATACGCAGTATTTT.

This clonotype has just a few counts. The CDR3 DNA sequence: TGTGCCAGCAGCGCCGCGGGCAGCCAAGAGACCCAGTACTTC. Protein sequence: CASSAAGSQETQYF. The chain employs TRBV13 and TRBJ2-5; D might be TRBD2 (5 bases). Germline V gene sequence: CDR1 PRHDT, CDR2 FYEKMQ (reference sequence). Trimming stripped 5 bases from V and 1 base from J, with 11 bases between. The CDR3 is 14 residues long.

The table lists this clonotype with many counts. J is TRBJ2-2 and V is TRBV30; D perhaps matches TRBD2 (6 bases). V lost 2 bases to trimming and J lost 0 bases, with 10 bases between them. Germline CDR1 is GTSNPN and CDR2 is SVGIG (reference sequence). The CDR3 extends over 15 amino acids. CDR3 DNA sequence: TGTGCCTGGAGTCGGGGGACCACGAACACCGGGGAGCTGTTTTTT. Translated, it gives CAWSRGTTNTGELFF.

This clonotype was observed many times. The CDR3 DNA follows: TGTGCCACCAGCCAGGACCGCTACGAGCAGTACTTC. Its protein product is CATSQDRYEQYF. V and J are TRBV24-1 and TRBJ2-7; D call uncertain. Looked up from germline, CDR1 is KGHDR and CDR2 is SFDVKD. With 7 bases removed from V and 3 bases from J, the gap between germline ends came to 9 bases. This CDR3 has 12 residues.

The table lists this clonotype with many counts. The rearrangement uses TRBV29-1 and TRBJ2-7; D unresolved. The CDR3 has 13 residues. Trimming left V 0 bases short and J 0 bases short, with 6 bases between. Germline CDR1 reads SQVTM; CDR2 reads ANQGSEA. CDR3 loop: CSVEDRTSYEQYF. The CDR3 nucleotides are TGCAGCGTTGAAGATCGGACCTCCTACGAGCAGTACTTC.

This clonotype appeared many times. The CDR3 region is CASSYTGGAGYTF. As DNA, the CDR3 is TGTGCCAGCAGTTATACGGGGGGCGCTGGCTACACCTTC. The chain links TRBV27 to TRBJ1-2; weak D call: TRBD1 (6 bases). This CDR3 contains 13 residues. The V end lost 4 bases, the J end lost 7 bases, and 13 bases lay between the germline ends. CDR1 and CDR2 (germline): MNHEY, SMNVEV (reference sequence).